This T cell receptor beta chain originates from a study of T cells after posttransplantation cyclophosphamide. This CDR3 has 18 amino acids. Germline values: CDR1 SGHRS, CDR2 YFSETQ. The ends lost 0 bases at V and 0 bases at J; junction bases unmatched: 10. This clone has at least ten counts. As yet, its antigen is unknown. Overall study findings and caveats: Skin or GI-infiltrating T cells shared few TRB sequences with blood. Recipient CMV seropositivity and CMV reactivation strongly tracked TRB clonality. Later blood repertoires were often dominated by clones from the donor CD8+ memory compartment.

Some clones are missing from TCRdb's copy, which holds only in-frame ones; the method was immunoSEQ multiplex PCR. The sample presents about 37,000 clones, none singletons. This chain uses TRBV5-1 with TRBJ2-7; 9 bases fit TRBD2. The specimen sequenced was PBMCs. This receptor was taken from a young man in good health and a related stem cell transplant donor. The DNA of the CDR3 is TGCGCCAGCAGCTTGGATCCCAGCGGGGGGCTGAGCTCCTACGAGCAGTACTTC. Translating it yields CASSLDPSGGLSSYEQYF.